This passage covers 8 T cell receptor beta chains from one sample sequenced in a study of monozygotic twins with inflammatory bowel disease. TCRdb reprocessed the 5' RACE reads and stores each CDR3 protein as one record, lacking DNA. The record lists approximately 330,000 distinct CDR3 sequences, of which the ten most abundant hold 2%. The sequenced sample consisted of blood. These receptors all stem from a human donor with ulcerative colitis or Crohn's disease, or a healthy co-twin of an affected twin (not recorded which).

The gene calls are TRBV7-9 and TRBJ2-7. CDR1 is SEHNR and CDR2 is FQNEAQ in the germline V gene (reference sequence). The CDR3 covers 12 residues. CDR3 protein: CASSPQAYEQYF. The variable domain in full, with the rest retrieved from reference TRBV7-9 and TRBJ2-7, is DTGVSQNPRHKITKRGQNVTFRCDPISEHNRLYWYRQTLGQGPEFLTYFQNEAQLEKSRLLSDRFSAERPKGSFSTLEIQRTEQGDSAMYLCASSPQAYEQYFGPGTRLTVT.

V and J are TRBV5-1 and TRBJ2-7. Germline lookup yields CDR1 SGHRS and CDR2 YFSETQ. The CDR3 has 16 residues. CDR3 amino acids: CASSPHLGERSDEQYF.

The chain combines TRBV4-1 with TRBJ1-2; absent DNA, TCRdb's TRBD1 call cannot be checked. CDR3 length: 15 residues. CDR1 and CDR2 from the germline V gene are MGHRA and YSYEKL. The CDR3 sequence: CASSLSLTGEYGYTF.

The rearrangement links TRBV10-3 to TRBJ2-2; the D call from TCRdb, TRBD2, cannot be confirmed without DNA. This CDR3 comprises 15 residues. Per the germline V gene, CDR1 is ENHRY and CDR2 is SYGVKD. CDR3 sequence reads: CAITSGRSDTGELFF.

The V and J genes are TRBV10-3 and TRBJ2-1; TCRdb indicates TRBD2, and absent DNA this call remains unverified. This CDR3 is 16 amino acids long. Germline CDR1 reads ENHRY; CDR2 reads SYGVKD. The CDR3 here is CAISSESAGGNNEQFF.

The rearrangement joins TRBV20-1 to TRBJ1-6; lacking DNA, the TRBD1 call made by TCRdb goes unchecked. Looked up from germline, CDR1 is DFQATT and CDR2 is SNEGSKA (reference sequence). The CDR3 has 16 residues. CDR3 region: CSADTGEEAYNSPLHF.

CDR3: CASRPRLRTPNHPTNEKLFF. The V call is TRBV27, the J call TRBJ1-4; TCRdb lists TRBD1, though no DNA is available to test this call. The CDR3 totals 20 residues. Germline CDR1 reads MNHEY; CDR2 reads SMNVEV (reference sequence).

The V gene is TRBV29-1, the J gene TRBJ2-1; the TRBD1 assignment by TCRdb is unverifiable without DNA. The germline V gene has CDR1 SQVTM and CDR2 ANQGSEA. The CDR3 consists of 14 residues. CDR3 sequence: CSVEGQGIYNEQFF.